This T cell receptor (beta chain) was identified in a study of shared clonotypes between healthy human individuals. The study, taken as a whole, reports: Sharing across a few donors was seen in around 5% of naive CD4 clonotypes.

Several immunoSEQ 96-well plates shared each subset's DNA, each plate a replicate. Sequencing used immunoSEQ multiplex PCR; TCRdb keeps in-frame clones, though not all of them. This table holds about 2,200,000 clones, 85% to 95% found once. Naive CD8 populations comprised CD45RO-negative cells positively selected for CCR7, excluding terminally differentiated effector memory CD45RA+ cells. This clone was detected a few times. Its target is not known. Sequencing used naive CD8+ T cells from PBMCs. The receptor's source is a young man in good health. Some clones in this sample may be carry-over from other donors' samples.

This CDR3 reads CASSSLITNYGYTF. The CDR3 coding sequence is TGTGCCAGCAGCTCTCTCATTACTAACTATGGCTACACCTTC. The genes are TRBV7-2 and TRBJ1-2, with D unclear. Trimming stripped 4 bases from V and 0 bases from J, with 9 bases between. Germline V gene sequence: CDR1 SGHTA, CDR2 FQGNSA. The CDR3 has 14 amino acids.